The following is a T cell receptor (beta chain) sequence with its context. What it recognizes is unknown. Within the sample, other DNA sequences also encode this same CDR3. These data are taken from a study of cytomegalovirus exposure and HLA in healthy donors. General study points: At a 0.05 false discovery rate, a later analysis found 18,000 or so TCR beta sequences to be associated with HLA alleles.

The PCR contained 60 Vbeta and 13 Jbeta primers. This table comes from immunoSEQ multiplex PCR, and its TCRdb copy is limited to in-frame clones, with some not included. The sample records 75,000 or so clones, around 70% being singletons. Germline assignment: CDR1 SQVTM and CDR2 ANQGSEA. The CDR3 totals 12 residues. The sequenced sample was PBMCs. The sequence was collected from a man between 40 and 49 years old in good health and CMV-seropositive. The V call is TRBV29-1, the J call TRBJ2-5, with a possible D match to TRBD1 (5 bases). DNA for the CDR3: TGCAGTGGGGCAGGGATCCAAGAGACCCAGTACTTC. This sequence encodes CSGAGIQETQYF.